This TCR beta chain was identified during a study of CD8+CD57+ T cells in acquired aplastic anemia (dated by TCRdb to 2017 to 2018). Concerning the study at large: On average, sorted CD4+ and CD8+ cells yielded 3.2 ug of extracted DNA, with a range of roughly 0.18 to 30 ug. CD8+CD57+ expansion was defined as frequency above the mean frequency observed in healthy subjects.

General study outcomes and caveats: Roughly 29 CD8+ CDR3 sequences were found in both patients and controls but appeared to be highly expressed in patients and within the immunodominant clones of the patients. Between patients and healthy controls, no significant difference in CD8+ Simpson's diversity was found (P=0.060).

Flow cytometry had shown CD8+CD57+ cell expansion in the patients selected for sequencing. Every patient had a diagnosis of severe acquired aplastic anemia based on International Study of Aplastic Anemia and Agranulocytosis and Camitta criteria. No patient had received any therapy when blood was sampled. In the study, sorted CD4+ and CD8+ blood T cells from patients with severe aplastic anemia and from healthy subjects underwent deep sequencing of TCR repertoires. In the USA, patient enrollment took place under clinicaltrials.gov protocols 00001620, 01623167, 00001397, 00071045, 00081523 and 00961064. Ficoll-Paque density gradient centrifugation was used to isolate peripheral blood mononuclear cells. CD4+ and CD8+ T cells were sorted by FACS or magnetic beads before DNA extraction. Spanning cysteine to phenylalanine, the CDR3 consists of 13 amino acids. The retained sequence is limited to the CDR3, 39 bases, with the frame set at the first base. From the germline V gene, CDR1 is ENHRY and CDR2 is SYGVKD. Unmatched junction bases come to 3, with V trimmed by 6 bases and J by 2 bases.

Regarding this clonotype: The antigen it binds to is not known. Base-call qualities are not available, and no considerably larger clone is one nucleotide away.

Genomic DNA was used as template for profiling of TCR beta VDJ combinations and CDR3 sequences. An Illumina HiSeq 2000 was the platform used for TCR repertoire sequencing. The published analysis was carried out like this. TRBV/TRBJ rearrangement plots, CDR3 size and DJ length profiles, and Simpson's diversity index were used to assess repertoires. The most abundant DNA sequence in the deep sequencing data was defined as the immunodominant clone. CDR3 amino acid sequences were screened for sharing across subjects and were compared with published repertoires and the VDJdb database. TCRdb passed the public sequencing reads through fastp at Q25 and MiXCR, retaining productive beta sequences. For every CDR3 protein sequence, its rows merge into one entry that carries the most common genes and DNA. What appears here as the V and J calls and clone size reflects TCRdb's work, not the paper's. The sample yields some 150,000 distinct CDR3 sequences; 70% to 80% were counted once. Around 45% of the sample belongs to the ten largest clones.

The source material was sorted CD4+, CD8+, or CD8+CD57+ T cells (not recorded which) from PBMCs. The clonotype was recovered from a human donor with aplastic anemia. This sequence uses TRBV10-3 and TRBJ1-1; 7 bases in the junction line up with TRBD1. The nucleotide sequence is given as TGTGCCATCAGGACAGGGATAAACACTGAAGCTTTCTTT. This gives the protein CAIRTGINTEAFF.